Following are 27 T cell receptor beta chains from one sample sequenced in a study of beta chain features in type 1 diabetes. TCRB transcripts that were expressed got sequenced, as all of the isolated RNA had been reverse transcribed. Clones were read by immunoSEQ multiplex PCR, and TCRdb kept only the in-frame ones, dropping some. In the table there are hundreds of thousands of clones, less than 20% of which are singletons. What was sequenced was naive CD4+ T cells from blood. The source is a man younger than 35 in good health.

The gene calls are TRBV7-3 and TRBJ2-2; possibly TRBD1 or TRBD2 for D (5 bases each). Germline CDR1 and CDR2: SGHTA and FQGTGA. The germline V and J ends were trimmed by 3 bases and 11 bases, with 13 bases remaining between them. The CDR3 spans 13 residues. CDR3 coding DNA: TGTGCCAGCAGCTTCGGGGCACCAGGAGAGCTGTTTTTT. This translates into CASSFGAPGELFF.

The sample holds a few counts of this clone. The chain has TRBV2 and TRBJ1-5; 8 nucleotides align to TRBD1. J was trimmed by 6 bases and V by 4 bases; bases with no gene match: 8. The CDR3 sequence is 15 residues long. The germline V gene has CDR1 SNHLY and CDR2 FYNNEI. The CDR3 nucleotides are TGTGCCAGCAGTGGCCCAGGGGGCGCGGTTCAGCCCCAGCATTTT. Residues: CASSGPGGAVQPQHF.

This clone was seen only a few times. The chain couples TRBV4-3 to TRBJ1-2; 11 positions agree with TRBD1. Germline V gene lookup returns CDR1 LGHNA and CDR2 YSLEER. Trimming at V came to 1 base and at J to 8 bases, leaving 12 bases not matched to a gene. The CDR3 length is 17 residues. The chain's CDR3 is CASSQGFGTGGRWGYTF. CDR3 nucleotides: TGCGCCAGCAGCCAAGGCTTCGGGACAGGGGGTAGATGGGGCTACACCTTC.

The chain employs TRBV18 and TRBJ2-7, with D unresolved. V was pared by 2 bases and J by 6 bases, with 8 bases between. CDR1 and CDR2 from the germline V gene are KGHSH and LQKENI. This CDR3 is built from 12 residues. CDR3 in amino acids: CASSPGDREQYF. Written as DNA, the CDR3 is TGTGCCAGCTCACCAGGAGACCGCGAGCAGTACTTC.

This chain links TRBV7-2 with TRBJ1-2; TRBD1 matches 12 bases. This CDR3 has 16 amino acids. V lost 5 bases, J lost 7 bases, and 11 bases stayed unmatched. Germline V lookup: CDR1 SGHTA, CDR2 FQGNSA. The CDR3 nucleotides are TGTGCCAGCAGCCCCCAAGGGACAGGGGGCGCGACTGGCTACACCTTC. Protein sequence: CASSPQGTGGATGYTF.

This chain links TRBV28 with TRBJ1-3; D call uncertain. This CDR3 has 12 amino acids. The germline V gene encodes CDR1 MDHEN and CDR2 SYDVKM. V lost 5 bases to trimming and J lost 3 bases, with 5 bases between them. The CDR3 region is CASSTLGNTIYF. DNA for the CDR3: TGTGCCAGCAGTACCCTTGGAAACACCATATATTTT.

For this clone: Other DNA variants within this sample encode the same CDR3. The chain is built from TRBV5-1 and TRBJ2-3; D is possibly TRBD2 (6 bases). This CDR3 contains 14 residues. Germline V gene lookup returns CDR1 SGHRS and CDR2 YFSETQ. V gave up 4 bases and J gave up 0 bases, with 9 bases separating them. The CDR3 region is CASSPSGSTDTQYF. The CDR3 nucleotides are TGCGCCAGCAGCCCCAGCGGGAGCACAGATACGCAGTATTTT.

The V call is TRBV20-1, the J call TRBJ2-5; D uncertain. The DNA end favors TRBJ2-7, so the J call may be wrong. CDR3 length equals 11 residues. The germline CDR1 and CDR2 sequences are DFQATT and SNEGSKA (reference sequence). CDR3 protein: CSAPEGNEQYF. The CDR3 DNA reads TGCAGTGCTCCCGAAGGGAACGAGCAGTACTTC.

J is TRBJ1-3 and V is TRBV7-9, with a possible D match to TRBD1 (6 bases). Germline CDR1 is SEHNR and CDR2 is FQNEAQ (reference sequence). Trimming left V 4 bases short and J 4 bases short, with 14 bases between. The CDR3 is made up of 15 amino acids. The CDR3 nucleotides read TGTGCCAGCAGCTCTCCGGACAGACTAGGAAACACCATATATTTT. Translation: CASSSPDRLGNTIYF.

The sample holds a few counts of this clone. V usage is TRBV7-2 and J usage is TRBJ1-2; 7 bases are a match to TRBD1. Germline loops: CDR1 SGHTA, CDR2 FQGNSA. V lost 1 base, J lost 4 bases, and 3 bases stayed unmatched. The CDR3 spans 14 residues. Here the CDR3 reads CASSLGDSPYGYTF. As DNA, the CDR3 is TGTGCCAGCAGCTTAGGGGACAGTCCCTATGGCTACACCTTC.

The V gene is TRBV5-1, the J gene TRBJ2-2; maybe TRBD1 (6 bases). CDR3 length equals 13 residues. V dropped 4 bases and J dropped 7 bases, with 11 bases sitting between them. Germline CDR1 SGHRS, CDR2 YFSETQ. In DNA, the CDR3 is TGCGCCAGCAGCCGAGACAGGCGCGGGGAGCTGTTTTTT. Its translation: CASSRDRRGELFF.

This clone came up a few times. This chain links TRBV2 with TRBJ1-2, with D unresolved. This CDR3 has 13 amino acids. The germline V gene has CDR1 SNHLY and CDR2 FYNNEI. The ends were cut back, 6 bases at V and 5 bases at J, with 13 bases in the middle. The CDR3 sequence: CASSADWVYGYTF. The CDR3 DNA sequence: TGTGCCAGCAGCGCGGACTGGGTATATGGCTACACCTTC.

This clone was counted between two and nine times. The rearrangement joins TRBV10-3 to TRBJ2-1, with unresolved D. Between the trimmed V and J ends, which lost 3 bases and 8 bases, there was a span of 11 bases. The CDR3 length is 13 residues. Germline V lookup: CDR1 ENHRY, CDR2 SYGVKD. The CDR3 region has the DNA TGTGCCATCAGTGAATCGGTGAACTATGAGCAGTTCTTC. Translated: CAISESVNYEQFF.

This clone was seen a few times. V is TRBV10-3 and J is TRBJ2-5; either TRBD1 or TRBD2 may supply D (5 bases each). Trimming stripped 11 bases from V and 1 base from J, with 14 bases between. Germline loops: CDR1 ENHRY, CDR2 SYGVKD. This CDR3 region has 13 residues. CDR3 region: CASTGQLQETQYF. DNA of the CDR3: TGTGCCTCCACGGGGCAGCTCCAAGAGACCCAGTACTTC.

V is TRBV15 and J is TRBJ1-4; D might be TRBD1 (5 bases). CDR1 is LNHNV and CDR2 is YYDKDF in the germline V gene (reference sequence). V gave up 8 bases and J gave up 7 bases, with 14 bases separating them. The CDR3 has 13 amino acids. DNA of the CDR3: TGTGCCACCCGTCGGGGGTCCGGTGAAAAACTGTTTTTT. Protein sequence: CATRRGSGEKLFF.

This clone was picked up a small number of times. The rearrangement uses TRBV4-3 and TRBJ2-2, with 11 bases matching TRBD2. This CDR3 has 17 amino acids. V lost 1 base to trimming and J lost 5 bases; unmatched junction nucleotides: 6. Germline CDR1 LGHNA, CDR2 YSLEER. The CDR3 spells CASSQGTSGSVTGELFF. CDR3 nucleotides: TGCGCCAGCAGCCAAGGGACTAGCGGGTCAGTAACCGGGGAGCTGTTTTTT.

The rearrangement uses TRBV19 and TRBJ2-4; 11 bases align to TRBD2. The CDR3 loop spans 19 amino acids. Germline CDR1 and CDR2: LNHDA and SQIVND (reference sequence). Losses at the gene ends were 3 bases for V and 8 bases for J; bases not matched to a gene: 18. The CDR3 DNA reads TGTGCCAGTAGTATCCTGTCTCTTAGCGGGAGGGCCGGATCGTACATTCAGTACTTC. As protein: CASSILSLSGRAGSYIQYF.

This clone occurred once. The chain is built from TRBV7-7 and TRBJ1-4; D perhaps matches TRBD1 (6 bases). Per the germline V gene, CDR1 is SSHAT and CDR2 is FNYEAQ (reference sequence). The CDR3 sequence is 14 residues long. Trimming pared 4 bases from V and 4 bases from J, leaving 10 bases between. CDR3 sequence reads: CASSYREGNEKLFF. In DNA, the CDR3 is TGTGCCAGCAGCTACAGGGAGGGTAATGAAAAACTGTTTTTT.

This clone has just a few counts. The chain uses TRBV5-1 and TRBJ1-5; the D is unclear. Trimming shortened V by 0 bases and J by 4 bases, and 8 bases separated the two germline ends. The CDR3 spans 14 residues. Germline lookup yields CDR1 SGHRS and CDR2 YFSETQ. Here the CDR3 DNA reads TGCGCCAGCAGCTTGGCCCCGGGAAATCAGCCCCAGCATTTT. Amino acid sequence: CASSLAPGNQPQHF.

This chain uses TRBV5-4 with TRBJ1-2; no definite D call. The V gene's germline CDR1 is SGHNT and CDR2 YYREEE (reference sequence). The V gene lost 0 bases and the J gene lost 2 bases, with 11 bases spanning the gap. This CDR3 spans 15 amino acids. CDR3 DNA sequence: TGTGCCAGCAGCTTGGAAGGTGCCCTCAACTATGGCTACACCTTC. This codes for CASSLEGALNYGYTF.

This chain joins TRBV5-4 and TRBJ1-1; 7 nucleotides match TRBD1. This CDR3 is 15 amino acids long. Germline CDR1 is SGHNT and CDR2 is YYREEE (reference sequence). J gave up 0 bases and V 3 bases, and 5 bases lay outside the gene matches. CDR3 sequence reads: CASSWDSRLNTEAFF. As DNA, the CDR3 is TGTGCCAGCAGCTGGGACAGTCGGTTGAACACTGAAGCTTTCTTT.

This clone was picked up a small number of times. This chain joins TRBV4-1 and TRBJ2-1, with 10 bases matching TRBD2. There are 16 residues in the CDR3. CDR1 MGHRA and CDR2 YSYEKL come from the germline V gene. With V trimmed by 2 bases and J by 2 bases, 3 bases remained unmatched. The CDR3 reads CASSQIAGGTYNEQFF. The CDR3 nucleotides are TGCGCCAGCAGCCAAATAGCGGGAGGAACCTACAATGAGCAGTTCTTC.

This clone was seen only a few times. V usage is TRBV5-1 and J usage is TRBJ2-7; TRBD1 might be the D (5 bases). Germline V lookup: CDR1 SGHRS, CDR2 YFSETQ. The CDR3 contains 13 residues. Trimming left V 5 bases short and J 3 bases short, with 12 bases between. CDR3 loop: CASSLTGVYEQYF. For the CDR3, the DNA is TGCGCCAGCAGTCTTACAGGAGTCTACGAGCAGTACTTC.

This sequence joins TRBV28 and TRBJ2-3, with 8 bases identical to TRBD1. CDR1 MDHEN and CDR2 SYDVKM come from the germline V gene. The CDR3 loop spans 15 amino acids. V was pared by 7 bases and J by 1 base, with 7 bases of the junction left unmatched. Written as DNA, the CDR3 is TGTGCCAGCATTTCAGGGGGCGGACGCACAGATACGCAGTATTTT. Protein sequence: CASISGGGRTDTQYF.

The chain couples TRBV29-1 to TRBJ1-5; maybe TRBD1 (5 bases). Germline CDR1 SQVTM, CDR2 ANQGSEA. The CDR3 is 13 residues long. V was pared by 3 bases and J by 6 bases, with 12 bases between. CDR3 loop: CSVDYGQGQPQHF. In nucleotides, the CDR3 is TGCAGCGTTGATTACGGGCAGGGTCAGCCCCAGCATTTT.

The chain carries TRBV29-1 and TRBJ1-2; possible D gene TRBD1, 6 bases. V lost 5 bases, J lost 2 bases, and 12 bases lay in between. CDR1 SQVTM and CDR2 ANQGSEA come from the germline V gene. The CDR3 runs to 13 residues. The CDR3 is CSVRTDSNYGYTF. The CDR3 DNA sequence: TGCAGCGTTCGGACAGATTCAAACTATGGCTACACCTTC. The full variable domain, with the rest looked up from reference TRBV29-1 and TRBJ1-2, is SAVISQKPSRDICQRGTSLTIQCQVDSQVTMMFWYRQQPGQSLTLIATANQGSEATYESGFVIDKFPISRPNLTFSTLTVSNMSPEDSSIYLCSVRTDSNYGYTFGSGTRLTVV.

This clone occurred a few times. The chain links TRBV6-5 to TRBJ1-3, with D maybe TRBD1 (5 bases). The CDR3 is 14 amino acids. The germline V and J ends were trimmed by 6 bases and 7 bases, with 16 bases remaining between them. CDR1 is MNHEY and CDR2 is SVGAGI in the germline V gene. The CDR3: CASRSDIMRNTIYF. The CDR3 nucleotides are TGTGCCAGCAGGTCGGACATCATGCGGAACACCATATATTTT.